Listed here are 11 T cell receptor beta chains from one sample, sequenced in a study of cytomegalovirus exposure and HLA in healthy donors. Libraries were prepared by immunoSEQ multiplex PCR; TCRdb keeps only in-frame clonotypes and omits some of them. The sample carries 95,000 to 150,000 clones, approximately 92% recorded once. The sequenced sample was PBMCs. The receptor source for this set is a woman between 18 and 30 years old in good health and CMV-seronegative.

This clone was found once. The chain carries TRBV27 and TRBJ2-1, with 7 bases matching TRBD2. Losses at the gene ends were 7 bases for V and 7 bases for J; bases not matched to a gene: 7. Germline-derived CDR1 and CDR2 are MNHEY and SMNVEV (reference sequence). This CDR3 has 13 amino acids. CDR3 region: CASKGGNGNEQFF. CDR3 coding DNA: TGTGCCAGCAAGGGAGGGAACGGGAATGAGCAGTTCTTC.

In its sample, this clone was seen once. V and J are TRBV7-2 and TRBJ2-7; D is possibly TRBD2 (6 bases). From germline, CDR1 is SGHTA and CDR2 FQGNSA. The length of the CDR3 is 15 residues. V was shortened by 0 bases and J by 4 bases, with 13 bases between the two germline ends. The CDR3, as DNA: TGTGCCAGCAGCTTAGCGGGAGGCGAGGGGTACGAGCAGTACTTC. It encodes CASSLAGGEGYEQYF.

The gene calls are TRBV6-5 and TRBJ1-1; D uncertain. The CDR3 is 15 amino acids. Germline loops: CDR1 MNHEY, CDR2 SVGAGI. Trimming removed 8 bases from V and 0 bases from J, with 16 bases in between. CDR3 loop: CASYRGSIMNTEAFF. The DNA of the CDR3 is TGTGCCAGCTACCGAGGTAGCATAATGAACACTGAAGCTTTCTTT.

This sequence joins TRBV9 and TRBJ2-1, with 8 bases matching TRBD2. The CDR3 runs 15 residues. Per germline, CDR1 SGDLS and CDR2 YYNGEE. After removal of 4 bases from V and 5 bases from J, the junction contained 8 bases not matched to a gene. The CDR3 DNA is TGTGCCAGCAGCCCCGGGGGGGCTACCAACAATGAGCAGTTCTTC. Translating it yields CASSPGGATNNEQFF.

The rearrangement links TRBV6-5 to TRBJ2-7, with 9 nucleotides matching TRBD2. The V and J ends lost 5 bases and 1 base, in that order; junction bases with no gene match: 6. Germline CDR1 MNHEY, CDR2 SVGAGI. The CDR3 totals 15 residues. As DNA, the CDR3 is TGTGCCAGCAGTACTGGGACTAGCAGATCCTACGAGCAGTACTTC. It specifies CASSTGTSRSYEQYF.

This chain uses TRBV6-5 with TRBJ2-7, with TRBD1 matching over 11 bases. The CDR3 loop spans 15 amino acids. With V trimmed by 6 bases and J by 7 bases, 11 bases remained unmatched. Germline values: CDR1 MNHEY, CDR2 SVGAGI. The CDR3 coding sequence is TGTGCCAGCAGCCGACCGGACAGGGGGCGCGGTGAGCAGTACTTC. It translates to CASSRPDRGRGEQYF.

The gene calls are TRBV7-9 and TRBJ2-3; TRBD1 might be the D (5 bases). The germline V gene has CDR1 SEHNR and CDR2 FQNEAQ (reference sequence). The CDR3 loop spans 16 amino acids. The ends were cut back, 1 base at V and 2 bases at J, with 13 bases in the middle. CDR3 nucleotide sequence: TGTGCCAGCAGCTTAGTTCAGGGTGCGGCCACAGATACGCAGTATTTT. Translation: CASSLVQGAATDTQYF.

The V gene is TRBV28, the J gene TRBJ1-2; unclear D gene. The V end lost 2 bases, the J end lost 7 bases, and 8 bases lay between the germline ends. Germline CDR1 MDHEN, CDR2 SYDVKM. This CDR3 spans 12 amino acids. The CDR3 sequence is CASSLEGFGYTF. The CDR3 DNA reads TGTGCCAGCAGTTTAGAGGGTTTTGGCTACACCTTC.

The rearrangement links TRBV30 to TRBJ2-3; TRBD1 might be the D (5 bases). Trimming cost V 0 bases and J 4 bases, with 8 bases left between them. This CDR3 is 13 amino acids long. Germline V gives CDR1 GTSNPN, CDR2 SVGIG (reference sequence). The CDR3 nucleotides are TGTGCCTGGAGTGTAGCAGGGTCAGATACGCAGTATTTT. This sequence encodes CAWSVAGSDTQYF.

The chain couples TRBV28 to TRBJ2-5; 9 positions match TRBD1. Per the germline V gene, CDR1 is MDHEN and CDR2 is SYDVKM. Trimming cost V 1 base and J 4 bases; bases outside gene matches: 4. The CDR3 spans 15 residues. The CDR3 region has the DNA TGTGCCAGCAGTTTATCACAGGGGGCAGGAGAGACCCAGTACTTC. This encodes CASSLSQGAGETQYF.

This sequence joins TRBV5-1 and TRBJ2-2; D is unclear. Trimming removed 6 bases from V and 0 bases from J, with 9 bases in between. The CDR3 has 14 residues. Germline V gene lookup returns CDR1 SGHRS and CDR2 YFSETQ. The CDR3, as DNA: TGCGCCAGCACCCCCGACACGAACACCGGGGAGCTGTTTTTT. As protein: CASTPDTNTGELFF.